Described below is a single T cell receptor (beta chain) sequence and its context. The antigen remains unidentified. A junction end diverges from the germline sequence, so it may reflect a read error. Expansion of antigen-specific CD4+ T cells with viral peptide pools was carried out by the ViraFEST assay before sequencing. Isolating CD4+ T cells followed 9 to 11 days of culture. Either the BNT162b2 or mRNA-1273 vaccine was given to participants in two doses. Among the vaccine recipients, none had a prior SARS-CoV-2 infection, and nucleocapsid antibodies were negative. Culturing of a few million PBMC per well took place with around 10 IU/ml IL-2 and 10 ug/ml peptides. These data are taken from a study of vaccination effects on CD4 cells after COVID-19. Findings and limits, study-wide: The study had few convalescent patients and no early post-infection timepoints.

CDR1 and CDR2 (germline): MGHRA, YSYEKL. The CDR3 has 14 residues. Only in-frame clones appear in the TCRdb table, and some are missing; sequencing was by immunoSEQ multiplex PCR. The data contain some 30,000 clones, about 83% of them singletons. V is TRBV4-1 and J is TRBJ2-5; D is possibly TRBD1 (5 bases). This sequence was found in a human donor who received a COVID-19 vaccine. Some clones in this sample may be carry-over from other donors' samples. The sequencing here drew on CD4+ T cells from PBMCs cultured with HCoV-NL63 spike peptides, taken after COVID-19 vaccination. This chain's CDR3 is CASSQDPREETQYF. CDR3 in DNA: TGCGCCAGCAGTCAAGATCCCAGGGAAGAGACCCAGTACTTC.